What follows are 2 T cell receptor beta chains derived from one specimen sequenced in a study of metastatic and nonmetastatic thyroid tumors. TCRdb reprocessed the PCR reads via MiXCR. The sample includes 8,000 to 10,000 clones, approximately 40% seen only once; the top ten take about 22%. No patient received treatment before thyroid surgery. Sequenced: tumor tissue. Source of these receptors: a female donor with papillary thyroid cancer or a benign thyroid nodule (not recorded which). Some clones in this sample may be carry-over from other donors' samples.

V usage is TRBV5-1 and J usage is TRBJ2-1; tentatively, D is TRBD2 (6 bases). There are 17 residues in the CDR3. Per the germline V gene, CDR1 is SGHRS and CDR2 is YFSETQ. The germline V and J ends were trimmed by 1 base and 0 bases, with 14 bases remaining between them. The CDR3 loop is CASSLTSPRDSYNEQFF. CDR3 bases: TGCGCCAGCAGCTTGACTAGCCCGAGGGACTCCTACAATGAGCAGTTCTTC.

This clone has more than one count but fewer than ten. V gene TRBV6-1 combines with J gene TRBJ2-7; D is possibly TRBD2 (6 bases). The CDR3 contains 16 residues. Germline-derived CDR1 and CDR2 are MNHNS and SASEGT. Trimming removed 7 bases from V and 0 bases from J, with 19 bases in between. Here the CDR3 reads CASTQLTGAGSYEQYF. The CDR3 DNA reads as TGTGCCAGCACCCAACTGACGGGAGCAGGCTCCTACGAGCAGTACTTC.